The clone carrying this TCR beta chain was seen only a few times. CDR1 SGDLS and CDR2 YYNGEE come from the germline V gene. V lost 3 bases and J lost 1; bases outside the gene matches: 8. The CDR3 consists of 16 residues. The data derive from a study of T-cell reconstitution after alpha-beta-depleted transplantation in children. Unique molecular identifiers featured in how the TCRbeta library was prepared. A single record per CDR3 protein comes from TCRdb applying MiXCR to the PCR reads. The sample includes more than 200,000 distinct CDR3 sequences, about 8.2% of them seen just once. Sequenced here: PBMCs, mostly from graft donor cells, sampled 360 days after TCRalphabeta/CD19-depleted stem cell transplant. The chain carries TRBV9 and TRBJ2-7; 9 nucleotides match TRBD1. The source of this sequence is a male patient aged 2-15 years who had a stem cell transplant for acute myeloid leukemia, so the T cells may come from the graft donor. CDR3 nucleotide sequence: TGTGCCAGCAGCGAGAGGGGACAGGGCGCGTCCTACGAGCAGTACTTC. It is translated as CASSERGQGASYEQYF.